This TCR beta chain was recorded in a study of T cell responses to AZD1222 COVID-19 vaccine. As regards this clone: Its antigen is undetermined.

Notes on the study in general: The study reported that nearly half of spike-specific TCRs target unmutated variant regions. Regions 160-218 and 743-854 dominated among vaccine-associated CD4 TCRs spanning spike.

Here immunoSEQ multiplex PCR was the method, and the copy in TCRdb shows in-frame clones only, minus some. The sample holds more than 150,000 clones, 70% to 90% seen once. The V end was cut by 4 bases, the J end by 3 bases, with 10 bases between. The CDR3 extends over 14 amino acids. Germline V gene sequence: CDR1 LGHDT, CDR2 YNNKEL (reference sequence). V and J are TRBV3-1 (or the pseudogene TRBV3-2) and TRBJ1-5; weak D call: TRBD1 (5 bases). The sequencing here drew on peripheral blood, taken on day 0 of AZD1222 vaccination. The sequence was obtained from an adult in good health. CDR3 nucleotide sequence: TGTGCCAGCAGCCCAGGGTTGAACAATCAGCCCCAGCATTTT. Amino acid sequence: CASSPGLNNQPQHF.